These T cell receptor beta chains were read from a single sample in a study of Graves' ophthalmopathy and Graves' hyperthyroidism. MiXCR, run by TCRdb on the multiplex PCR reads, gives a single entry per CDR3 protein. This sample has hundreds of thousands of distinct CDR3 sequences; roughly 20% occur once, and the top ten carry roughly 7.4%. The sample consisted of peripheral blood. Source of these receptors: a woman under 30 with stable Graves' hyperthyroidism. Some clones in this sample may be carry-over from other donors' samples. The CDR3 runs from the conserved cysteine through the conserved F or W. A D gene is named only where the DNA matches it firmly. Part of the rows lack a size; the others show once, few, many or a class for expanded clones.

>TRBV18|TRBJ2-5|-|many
TGTGCCAGCAGCCCCCCGTCCGAAGAGACCCAGTACTTC
CASSPPSEETQYF
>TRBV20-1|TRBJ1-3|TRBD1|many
TGCAGTGCTAGCTGGGACAGCTCTTTCTCTGGAAACACCATATATTTT
CSASWDSSFSGNTIYF
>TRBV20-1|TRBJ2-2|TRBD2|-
TGCAGTGCTGGAAACCCCAGCGGGATCACGGACGGGGAGTTGTTTTTT
CSAGNPSGITDGELFF
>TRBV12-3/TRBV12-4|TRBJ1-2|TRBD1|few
TGTGCCAGCAGACCCCCAGGGGGCTATGGCTACACCTTC
CASRPPGGYGYTF
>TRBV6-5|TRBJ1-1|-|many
TGTGCCAGCAGGTCCGACAGGCTGACTGAAGCTTTCTTT
CASRSDRLTEAFF
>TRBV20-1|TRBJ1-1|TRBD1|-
TGCAGTGCTAGAGTTGCCAGGGGGCGCCTCACTGAAGCTTTCTTT
CSARVARGRLTEAFF
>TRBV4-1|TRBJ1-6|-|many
TGCGCCAGCAGCCAAGAGGTCTGGCAGGGACGCGATTCACCCCTCCACTTT
CASSQEVWQGRDSPLHF
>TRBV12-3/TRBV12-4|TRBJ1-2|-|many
TGTGCCAGCACCCTGGAGGGGTCCAATGGCTACACCTTC
CASTLEGSNGYTF
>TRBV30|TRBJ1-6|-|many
TGTGCCTGGAGCGAAGGAGGGAATTCACCCCTCCACTTT
CAWSEGGNSPLHF
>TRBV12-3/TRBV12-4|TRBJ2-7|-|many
TGTGCCAGCAGTTTGGACGGTGGCAGCTACGAGCAGTACTTC
CASSLDGGSYEQYF
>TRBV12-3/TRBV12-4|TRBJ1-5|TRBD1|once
TGTGCCAGCAGTATTCAGGACAGGGCTTCGAATCAGCCCCAGCATTTT
CASSIQDRASNQPQHF
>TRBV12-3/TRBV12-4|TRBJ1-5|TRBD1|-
TGTGCCAGCAGTTTCAACCATGTCGGTCAGGGGGAAAATCAGCCCCAGCATTTT
CASSFNHVGQGENQPQHF
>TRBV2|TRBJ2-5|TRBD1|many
TGTGCCAGCAGTACGGGACAGGTGGAGACCCAGTACTTC
CASSTGQVETQYF
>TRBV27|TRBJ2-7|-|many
TGTGCCAGCAGTTTCATAGGGGCCTACGAGCAGTACTTC
CASSFIGAYEQYF
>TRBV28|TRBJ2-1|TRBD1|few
TGTGCCAGCAGTAGACAGGGACGAACTGAGCAGTTCTTC
CASSRQGRTEQFF
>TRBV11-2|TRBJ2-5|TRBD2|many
TGTGCCAGCAGCCCAGGACTAGCGGGGGCCCAAGAGACCCAGTACTTC
CASSPGLAGAQETQYF
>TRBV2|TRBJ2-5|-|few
TGTGCCAGCAGATGGGAGACCCAGTACTTC
CASRWETQYF
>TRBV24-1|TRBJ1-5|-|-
TGTGCCACCAGTGATCCAGCTACCAATCAGCCCCAGCATTTT
CATSDPATNQPQHF
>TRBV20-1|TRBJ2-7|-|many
TGCAGTGCTATAATGTACGGGGGTCTGTATCTGTCCGAGCAGTACTTC
CSAIMYGGLYLSEQYF
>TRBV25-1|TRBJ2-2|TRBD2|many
TGTGCCAGCAGTGAGATAGCGGGGATCACCGGGGAGCTGTTTTTT
CASSEIAGITGELFF
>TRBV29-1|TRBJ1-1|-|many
TGCAGCGCGAGGGACACCTTGAACACTGAAGCTTTCTTT
CSARDTLNTEAFF
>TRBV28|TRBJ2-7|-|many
TGTGCCAGCAGCCCACAGGGATGGGATGAGCAGTACTTC
CASSPQGWDEQYF
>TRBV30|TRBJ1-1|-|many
TGTGCCTGGAGGCTCACGGGGTCGAACACTGAAGCTTTCTTT
CAWRLTGSNTEAFF
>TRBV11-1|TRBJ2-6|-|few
TGTGCCAGCAGCTCTTACAGACCCTCTGGGGCCAACGTCCTGACTTTC
CASSSYRPSGANVLTF
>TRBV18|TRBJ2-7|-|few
TGTGCCAGCTCACCAGAGAGGGCGACCTACGAGCAGTACTTC
CASSPERATYEQYF
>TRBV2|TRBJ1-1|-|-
TGTGCCAGCAGGGAGGGCAGGGGCGGGAACACTGAAGCTTTCTTT
CASREGRGGNTEAFF
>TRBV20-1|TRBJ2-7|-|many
TGCAGTGCAGGGACCGACCACCCATCCTACGAGCAGTACTTC
CSAGTDHPSYEQYF
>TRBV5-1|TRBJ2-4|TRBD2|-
TGCGCCAGCAGCCCTGGGACTAGCAGCTCCAAAAGCATTCAGTACTTC
CASSPGTSSSKSIQYF
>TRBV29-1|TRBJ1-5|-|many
TGCAGCGTTGGAGAACGCTATCAGCCCCAGCATTTT
CSVGERYQPQHF
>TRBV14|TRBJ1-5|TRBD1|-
TGTGCCAGCACCCCCGACAGGGTGGGCCCCCAGCATTTT
CASTPDRVGPQHF
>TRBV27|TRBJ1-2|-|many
TGTGCCAGCAGTTTAACGCGTTCCGCAAACTATGGCTACACCTTC
CASSLTRSANYGYTF
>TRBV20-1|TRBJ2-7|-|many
TGCAGTGCTAGAGACACTGAGAACTCCTACGAGCAGTACTTC
CSARDTENSYEQYF
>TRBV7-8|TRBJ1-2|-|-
TGTGCCAGCAGCTCGCACATGGGGGGCGCGACAGGCTACACCTTC
CASSSHMGGATGYTF
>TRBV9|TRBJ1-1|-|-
TGTGCCAGCAGCCCGCCGACATCTTTAACTGAAGCTTTCTTT
CASSPPTSLTEAFF
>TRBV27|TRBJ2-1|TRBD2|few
TGTGCCAGCAGTGGCGGGACTAGCGGGAGCAATGAGCAGTTCTTC
CASSGGTSGSNEQFF
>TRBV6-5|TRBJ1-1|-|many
TGTGCCAGCAGTTATCCCCGGGGGGGAGGGGGCACTGAAGCTTTCTTT
CASSYPRGGGGTEAFF
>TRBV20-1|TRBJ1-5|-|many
TGCAGTGCTAGAGATGGGCGGGGTAAAAAGCCCCAGCATTTT
CSARDGRGKKPQHF
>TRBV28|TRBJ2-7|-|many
TGTGCCAGCAGTTGGACGGGAATAGGGCTCTACGAGCAGTACTTC
CASSWTGIGLYEQYF
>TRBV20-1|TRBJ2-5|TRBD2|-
TGCAGTGCCCGTAACGGGGGGGAGACCCAGTACTTC
CSARNGGETQYF
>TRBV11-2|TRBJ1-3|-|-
TGTGCCAGCAGCTTTAGTGGTGTGAGAAACACCATATATTTT
CASSFSGVRNTIYF
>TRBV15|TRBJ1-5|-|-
TGTGCCATCTCTCCGCAGGGTCAGCCCCAGCATTTT
CAISPQGQPQHF
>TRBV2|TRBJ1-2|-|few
TGTGCCAGCAGTAACAGGGTTAACTATGGCTACACCTTC
CASSNRVNYGYTF
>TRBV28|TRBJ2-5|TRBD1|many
TGTGCCAGCGTTGACAGGGGAGAGACCCAGTACTTC
CASVDRGETQYF
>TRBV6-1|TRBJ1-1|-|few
TGTGCCAGCAGTGAGGGTTTTGAGTACACTGAAGCTTTCTTT
CASSEGFEYTEAFF
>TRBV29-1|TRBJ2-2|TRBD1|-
TGCAGCGTGATCGGGACAGGGGGAGCTGGGGAGCTGTTTTTT
CSVIGTGGAGELFF
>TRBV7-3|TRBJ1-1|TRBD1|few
TGTCGGACTCCAGACAGGGGCTTGAACACTGAAGCTTTCTTT
CRTPDRGLNTEAFF
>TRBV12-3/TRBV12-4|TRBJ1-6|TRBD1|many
TGTGCCAGCAGTCCCAGACAGGGGGGCAATTCACCCCTCCACTTT
CASSPRQGGNSPLHF
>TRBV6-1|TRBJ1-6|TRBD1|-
TGTGCCAGCAGGGGACAGGGGGCGCTTAGTGGTAATTCACCCCTCCACTTT
CASRGQGALSGNSPLHF
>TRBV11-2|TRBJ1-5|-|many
TGTGCCAGCAGCTTAGTTTCGGGCCCCGGGACATATAGCAATCAGCCCCAGCATTTT
CASSLVSGPGTYSNQPQHF
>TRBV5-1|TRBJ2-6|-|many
TGCGCCAGCAGCCCGGGGGGGGCCAACGTCCTGACTTTC
CASSPGGANVLTF
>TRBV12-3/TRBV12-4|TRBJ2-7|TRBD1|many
TGTGCCAGCAGGGGACAGGGGAGATCGTACGAGCAGTACTTC
CASRGQGRSYEQYF
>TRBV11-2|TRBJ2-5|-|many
TGTGCCAGCAGCTTAGGTGGGGCCCGTGGGGAGACCCAGTACTTC
CASSLGGARGETQYF
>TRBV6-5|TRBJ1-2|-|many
TGTGCCAGCAGTTCCGGGGAGGGCTACACCTTC
CASSSGEGYTF
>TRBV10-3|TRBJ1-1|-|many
TGTGCCATCAGGGAAAGGGGGATCGGCACTGAAGCTTTCTTT
CAIRERGIGTEAFF
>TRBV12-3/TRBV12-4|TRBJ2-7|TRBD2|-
TGTGCCAGCAGGATGGGGCGGGAGGGCTCCTACGAGCAGTACTTC
CASRMGREGSYEQYF
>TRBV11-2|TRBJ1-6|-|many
TGTGCCAGCAGCTTCTCCCTCTCTGGGGACTCACCCCTCCACTTT
CASSFSLSGDSPLHF